A selection of T cell receptor beta chains follows, all from one sample in a study of blood T cell repertoires in COVID-19. Assay used: immunoSEQ multiplex PCR; TCRdb lists only in-frame clones, some missing. Of around 58,000 clones in the sample, roughly 85% were seen once. Sequenced material: peripheral blood. Receptor source: a human donor in a cohort sampled during active COVID-19. CDR3s include the opening cysteine and the closing phenylalanine or tryptophan. The D gene is left open where the match is weak. Size tells how often a clone was seen (once, few, many) or the class of an expanded clone, and some rows leave it out.

>few|TRBD2|TRBV7-9|TRBJ2-5
TGTGCCAGCAGCTGGCCGGGACTAGCTGGAGAGACCCAGTACTTC
CASSWPGLAGETQYF
>NA|NA|TRBV7-8|TRBJ2-6
TGTGCCAGCAAGGAGATTCCTGGGGCCAACGTCCTGACTTTC
CASKEIPGANVLTF
>NA|TRBD1|TRBV25-1|TRBJ1-2
TGTGCCAGCAGTGAATATGGAGGGGGCCTCGGAGGCTACACCTTC
CASSEYGGGLGGYTF
>NA|TRBD1|TRBV11-3|TRBJ2-5
TGTGCCAGCACCCCAGGGGGCCAAGAGACCCAGTACTTC
CASTPGGQETQYF
>NA|NA|TRBV4-2|TRBJ1-6
TGTGCCAGCAGCCAAGAGGGTGGGGGCGCCAATTCACCCCTCCACTTT
CASSQEGGGANSPLHF
>NA|NA|TRBV3-1/TRBV3-2|TRBJ2-7
TGTGCCAGCAGCTCCTCGACAGGCCCAGGAGAGCAGTACTTC
CASSSSTGPGEQYF
>NA|TRBD2|TRBV7-2|TRBJ2-1
TGTGCCAGCAGCTTGGGACTAGCGGGGGCCTCCTCCTACAATGAGCAGTTCTTC
CASSLGLAGASSYNEQFF
>NA|TRBD1|TRBV11-2|TRBJ2-7
TGTGCCAGCAGCTCCCCTTTGGACAGGGGGCCAGGCGAGCAGTACTTC
CASSSPLDRGPGEQYF
>NA|NA|TRBV11-2|TRBJ2-1
TGTGCCAGCAGCTGGAGTAGAAATGAGCAGTTCTTC
CASSWSRNEQFF
>NA|TRBD2|TRBV6-6|TRBJ2-2
TGTGCCAGCAGAAGCGGGGCCGGGGAGCTGTTTTTT
CASRSGAGELFF
>few|NA|TRBV5-1|TRBJ2-3
TGCGCCAGCTTTGGGCCTCCGAGCGGAGATACGCAGTATTTT
CASFGPPSGDTQYF
>NA|TRBD2|TRBV6-5|TRBJ2-3
TGTGCCAGCAGTTACGGACTAGCAGTGACAGATACGCAGTATTTT
CASSYGLAVTDTQYF
>NA|NA|TRBV2|TRBJ2-5
TGTGCCAGCAAGGACTACCAATCGGAGACCCAGTACTTC
CASKDYQSETQYF
>NA|NA|TRBV2|TRBJ2-5
TGTGCCAGCAGTGAAAGCTGGGGGGTTGATGAGACCCAGTACTTC
CASSESWGVDETQYF
>NA|NA|TRBV19|TRBJ2-1
TGTGCCAGTAGTCACCATGCGGACACCTACAATGAGCAGTTCTTC
CASSHHADTYNEQFF
>NA|NA|TRBV11-2|TRBJ2-1
TGTGTCAGCAGCCTTCCCGCCGGTGAGCAGTTCTTC
CVSSLPAGEQFF
>NA|NA|TRBV3-1/TRBV3-2|TRBJ2-5
TGTGCCAGCAGCTGGGCCCGATCGGAGACCCAGTACTTC
CASSWARSETQYF
>NA|NA|TRBV5-8|TRBJ2-3
TGTGCCAGCAGCTTGCGAGCAGATACGCAGTATTTT
CASSLRADTQYF